The clone carrying this T cell receptor (beta chain) turned up a few times. The data were taken from a study of response to subunit inactivated influenza vaccine. V lost 4 bases and J lost 4, with 13 bases in between. The CDR3 consists of 14 residues. CDR1 is MNHNS, CDR2 SASEGT, per germline. One entry per CDR3 protein, called by TCRdb with MiXCR from the RT-PCR reads. The table shows roughly 500,000 distinct CDR3 sequences, with under 25% occurring only once. The data also belong to a second study, concerning T cells expressing NK-cell markers. Turning to that study: The authors generated TCR beta cDNA through 5'RACE template switching with UMIs.

The source was CD4+ T cells sorted from PBMCs, collected 12 days after vaccination. The chain uses TRBV6-1 and TRBJ1-2; TRBD1 might be the D (6 bases). This receptor was identified in a man between 50 and 59 years old who received an inactivated influenza vaccine. Written as DNA, the CDR3 is TGTGCCAGCAGTGGGGTGGACAGAGCCTATGGCTACACCTTC. Amino acid sequence: CASSGVDRAYGYTF.